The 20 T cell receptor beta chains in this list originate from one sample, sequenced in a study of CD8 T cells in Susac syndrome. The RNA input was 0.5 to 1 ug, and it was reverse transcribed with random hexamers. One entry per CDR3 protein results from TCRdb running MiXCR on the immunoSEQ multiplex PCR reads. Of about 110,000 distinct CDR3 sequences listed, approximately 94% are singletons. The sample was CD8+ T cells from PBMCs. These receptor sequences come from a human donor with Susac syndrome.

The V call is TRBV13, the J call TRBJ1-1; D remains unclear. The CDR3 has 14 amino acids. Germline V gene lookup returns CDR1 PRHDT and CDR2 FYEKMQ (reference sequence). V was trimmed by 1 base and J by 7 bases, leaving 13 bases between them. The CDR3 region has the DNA TGTGCCAGCAGCTTAGTTACGGGGTTGGTTGAAGCTTTCTTT. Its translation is CASSLVTGLVEAFF.

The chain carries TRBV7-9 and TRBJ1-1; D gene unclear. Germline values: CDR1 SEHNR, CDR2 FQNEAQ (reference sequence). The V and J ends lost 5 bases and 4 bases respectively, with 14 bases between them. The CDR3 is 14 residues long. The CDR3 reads CASSRPQVGTEAFF. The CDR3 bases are TGTGCCAGCAGCCGACCGCAGGTGGGCACTGAAGCTTTCTTT.

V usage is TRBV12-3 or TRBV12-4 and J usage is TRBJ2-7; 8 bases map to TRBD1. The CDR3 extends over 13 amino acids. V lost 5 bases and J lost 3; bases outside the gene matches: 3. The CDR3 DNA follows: TGTGCCAGCAGTCCCGGACAGGGCTACGAGCAGTACTTC. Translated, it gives CASSPGQGYEQYF.

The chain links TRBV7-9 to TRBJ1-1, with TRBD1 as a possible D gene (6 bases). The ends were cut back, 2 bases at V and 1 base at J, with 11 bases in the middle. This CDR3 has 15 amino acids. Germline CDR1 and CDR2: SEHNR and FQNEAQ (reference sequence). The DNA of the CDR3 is TGTGCCAGCAGCTTAAGACAGGACCCGAACACTGAAGCTTTCTTT. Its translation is CASSLRQDPNTEAFF.

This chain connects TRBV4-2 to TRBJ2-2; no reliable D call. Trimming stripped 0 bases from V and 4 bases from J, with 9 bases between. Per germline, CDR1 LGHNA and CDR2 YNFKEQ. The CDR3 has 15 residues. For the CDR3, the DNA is TGTGCCAGCAGCCAAGATCCTGGAATCACCGGGGAGCTGTTTTTT. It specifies CASSQDPGITGELFF.

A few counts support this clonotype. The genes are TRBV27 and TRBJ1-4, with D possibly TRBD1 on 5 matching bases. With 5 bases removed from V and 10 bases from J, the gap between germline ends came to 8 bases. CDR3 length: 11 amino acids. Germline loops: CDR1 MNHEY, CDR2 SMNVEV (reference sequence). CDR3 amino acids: CASSPGGKLFF. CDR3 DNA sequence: TGTGCCAGCAGTCCGGGGGGAAAACTGTTTTTT.

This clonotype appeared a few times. This CDR3 is CASSLSLGEQYF. CDR3 in DNA: TGTGCCAGTAGTCTCTCCCTTGGGGAGCAGTACTTC. The V call is TRBV19, the J call TRBJ2-7; D uncertain. Germline V gives CDR1 LNHDA, CDR2 SQIVND (reference sequence). Trimming stripped 5 bases from V and 7 bases from J, with 12 bases between. The length of the CDR3 is 12 residues.

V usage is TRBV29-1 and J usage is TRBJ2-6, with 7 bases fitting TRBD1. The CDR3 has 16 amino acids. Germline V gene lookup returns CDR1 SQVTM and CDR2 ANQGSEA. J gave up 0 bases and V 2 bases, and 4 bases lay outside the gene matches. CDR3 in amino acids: CSVETGTDSGANVLTF. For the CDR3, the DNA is TGCAGCGTTGAAACCGGGACAGACTCTGGGGCCAACGTCCTGACTTTC.

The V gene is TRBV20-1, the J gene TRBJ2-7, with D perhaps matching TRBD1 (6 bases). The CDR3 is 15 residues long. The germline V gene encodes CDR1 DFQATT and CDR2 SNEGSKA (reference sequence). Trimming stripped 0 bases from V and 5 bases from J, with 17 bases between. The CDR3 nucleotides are TGCAGTGCTAGAGAGGTCGGGGACAATATCAACGAGCAGTACTTC. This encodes CSAREVGDNINEQYF.

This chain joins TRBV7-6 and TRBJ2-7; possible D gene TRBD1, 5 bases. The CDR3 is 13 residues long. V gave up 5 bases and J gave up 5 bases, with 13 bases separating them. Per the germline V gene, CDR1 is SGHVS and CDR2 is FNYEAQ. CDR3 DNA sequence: TGTGCCAGCAGCCCACAGGTTCGAGACGAGCAGTACTTC. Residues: CASSPQVRDEQYF. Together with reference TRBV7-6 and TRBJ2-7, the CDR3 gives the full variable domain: GAGVSQSPRYKVTKRGQDVALRCDPISGHVSLYWYRQALGQGPEFLTYFNYEAQQDKSGLPNDRFSAERPEGSISTLTIQRTEQRDSAMYRCASSPQVRDEQYFGPGTRLTVT.

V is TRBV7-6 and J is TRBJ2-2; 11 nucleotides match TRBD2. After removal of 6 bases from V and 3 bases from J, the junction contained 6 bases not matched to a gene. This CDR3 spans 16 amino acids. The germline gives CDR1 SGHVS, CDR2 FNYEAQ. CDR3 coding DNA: TGTGCCAGCAGTCGTACTAGCGGGGGCGACACCGGGGAGCTGTTTTTT. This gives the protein CASSRTSGGDTGELFF.

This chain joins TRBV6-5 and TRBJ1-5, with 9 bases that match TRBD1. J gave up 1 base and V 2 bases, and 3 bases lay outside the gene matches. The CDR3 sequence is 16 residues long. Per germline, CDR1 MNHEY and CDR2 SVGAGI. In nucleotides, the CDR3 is TGTGCCAGCAGTTACAGCGGACAGGGGAGCAATCAGCCCCAGCATTTT. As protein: CASSYSGQGSNQPQHF.

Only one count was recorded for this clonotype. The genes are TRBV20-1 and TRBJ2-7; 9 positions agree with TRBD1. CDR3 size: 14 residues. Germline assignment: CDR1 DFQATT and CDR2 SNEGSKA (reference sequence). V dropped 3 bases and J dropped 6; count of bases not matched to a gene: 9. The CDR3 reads CSARWEGQGSEQYF. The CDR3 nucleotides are TGCAGTGCTAGGTGGGAGGGACAGGGTTCCGAGCAGTACTTC.

The CDR3 bases are TGTGCCAGCAGCGTTGGCAGGCCCTATAATTCACCCCTCCACTTT. Amino acids: CASSVGRPYNSPLHF. The V gene is TRBV9, the J gene TRBJ1-6; no clear D gene. The CDR3 spans 15 residues. Germline V gene sequence: CDR1 SGDLS, CDR2 YYNGEE. V gave up 2 bases and J gave up 2 bases, with 8 bases separating them. The variable domain in full, with the rest retrieved from reference TRBV9 and TRBJ1-6, is DSGVTQTPKHLITATGQRVTLRCSPRSGDLSVYWYQQSLDQGLQFLIQYYNGEERAKGNILERFSAQQFPDLHSELNLSSLELGDSALYFCASSVGRPYNSPLHFGNGTRLTVT.

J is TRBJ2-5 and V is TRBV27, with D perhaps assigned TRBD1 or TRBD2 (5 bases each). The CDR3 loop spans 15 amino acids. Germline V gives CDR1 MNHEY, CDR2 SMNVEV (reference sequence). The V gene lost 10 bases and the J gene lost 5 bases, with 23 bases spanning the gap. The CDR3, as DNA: TGTGCCACGACGCCTGGGGGTGATCAAAGGGAGACCCAGTACTTC. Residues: CATTPGGDQRETQYF.

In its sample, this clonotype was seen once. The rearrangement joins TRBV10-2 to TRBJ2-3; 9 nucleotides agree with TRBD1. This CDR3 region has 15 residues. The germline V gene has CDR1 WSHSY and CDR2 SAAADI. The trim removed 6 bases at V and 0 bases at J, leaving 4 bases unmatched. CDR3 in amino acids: CASRMDRGSTDTQYF. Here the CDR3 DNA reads TGCGCCAGCAGAATGGACAGGGGTAGCACAGATACGCAGTATTTT.

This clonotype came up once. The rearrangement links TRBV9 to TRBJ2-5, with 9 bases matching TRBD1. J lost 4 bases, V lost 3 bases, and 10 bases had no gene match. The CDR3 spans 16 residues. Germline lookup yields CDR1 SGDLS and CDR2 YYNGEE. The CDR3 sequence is CASSAYDRGERETQYF. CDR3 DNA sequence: TGTGCCAGCAGCGCCTACGACAGGGGGGAGAGAGAGACCCAGTACTTC. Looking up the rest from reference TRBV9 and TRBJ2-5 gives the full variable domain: DSGVTQTPKHLITATGQRVTLRCSPRSGDLSVYWYQQSLDQGLQFLIQYYNGEERAKGNILERFSAQQFPDLHSELNLSSLELGDSALYFCASSAYDRGERETQYFGPGTRLLVL.

CDR3 DNA sequence: TGTGCCAGCAGCCATGACAGCCCCACAGATACGCAGTATTTT. Protein product: CASSHDSPTDTQYF. The chain uses TRBV3-1 and TRBJ2-3; maybe TRBD1 (5 bases). Germline V gives CDR1 LGHDT, CDR2 YNNKEL (reference sequence). V dropped 3 bases and J dropped 2 bases, with 9 bases sitting between them. The CDR3 length is 14 residues.

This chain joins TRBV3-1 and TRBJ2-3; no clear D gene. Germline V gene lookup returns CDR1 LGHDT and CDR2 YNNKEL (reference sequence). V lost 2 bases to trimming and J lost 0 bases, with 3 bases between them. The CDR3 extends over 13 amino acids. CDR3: CASSQTSTDTQYF. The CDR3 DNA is TGTGCCAGCAGCCAAACTAGCACAGATACGCAGTATTTT.

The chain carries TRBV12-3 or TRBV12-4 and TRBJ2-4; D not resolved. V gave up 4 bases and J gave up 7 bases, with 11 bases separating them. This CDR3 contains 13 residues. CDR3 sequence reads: CASSWRGDNIQYF. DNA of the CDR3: TGTGCCAGCAGTTGGAGAGGCGATAACATTCAGTACTTC.